A single sample is the source of the 19 T cell receptor beta chains below, sequenced in a study of blood T cell repertoires in COVID-19. Using immunoSEQ multiplex PCR, the repertoire was profiled, and TCRdb retains in-frame clones only, with some absent. The table has some 170,000 clones, approximately 80% seen once. Sequencing used PBMCs or T cells enriched from blood (not recorded which). The receptors derive from a man aged 50-60 years who had recovered from COVID-19.

This chain connects TRBV7-2 to TRBJ2-7; TRBD1 is a possible D gene (6 bases). Germline values: CDR1 SGHTA, CDR2 FQGNSA. The CDR3 consists of 14 residues. V was cut by 2 bases and J by 0 bases, with 8 bases left in between. The CDR3 region has the DNA TGTGCCAGCAGCTTAATGGGGGCCTCCTACGAGCAGTACTTC. It yields the protein CASSLMGASYEQYF.

The gene calls are TRBV19 and TRBJ1-2, with TRBD1 matching over 7 bases. The trim removed 4 bases at V and 4 bases at J, leaving 9 bases unmatched. The length of the CDR3 is 15 residues. Germline V CDR1 and CDR2: LNHDA, SQIVND (reference sequence). CDR3 in DNA: TGTGCCAGTAGTAAAACGACAGGGTCGATCTATGGCTACACCTTC. Translated: CASSKTTGSIYGYTF.

This chain joins TRBV5-4 and TRBJ2-5, with D possibly being TRBD1 (5 bases). This CDR3 is built from 13 residues. The germline V and J ends were trimmed by 4 bases and 3 bases, with 10 bases remaining between them. CDR1 SGHNT and CDR2 YYREEE come from the germline V gene (reference sequence). The DNA for the CDR3 is TGTGCCAGCAGCCCAGGGTTAAAAGAGACCCAGTACTTC. Amino acid sequence: CASSPGLKETQYF.

Only a few counts were recorded for this clone. This sequence joins TRBV2 and TRBJ1-2, with TRBD1 matching over 7 bases. The CDR3 extends over 15 amino acids. V lost 6 bases, J lost 8 bases, and 15 bases stayed unmatched. Germline V gene data show CDR1 as SNHLY and CDR2 as FYNNEI. Here the CDR3 DNA reads TGTGCCAGCAGATTACTAGGCGACAGGGTAGCCGGCTACACCTTC. Protein sequence: CASRLLGDRVAGYTF.

For the CDR3, the DNA is TGCGCCAGCAGCCAAGGACAGGGGTTGGGAAATACGCAGTATTTT. Translating gives CASSQGQGLGNTQYF. The V call is TRBV4-1, the J call TRBJ2-3, with 8 bases identical to TRBD1. CDR1 MGHRA and CDR2 YSYEKL come from the germline V gene. There are 15 residues in the CDR3. The V segment lost 1 base and the J segment 7 bases; nucleotides outside the gene matches: 7.

The chain employs TRBV29-1 and TRBJ1-2; 9 bases are a match to TRBD1. Per germline, CDR1 SQVTM and CDR2 ANQGSEA. CDR3 size: 14 residues. The J segment lost 8 bases and the V segment lost 8 bases, leaving 15 bases of the junction unmatched. CDR3 region: CSSKTGTGMWGYTF. Here the CDR3 DNA reads TGCAGCTCTAAAACCGGGACAGGGATGTGGGGCTACACCTTC.

The chain carries TRBV28 and TRBJ1-2; the D gene is possibly TRBD1 (6 bases). The CDR3 is made up of 14 amino acids. CDR1 is MDHEN and CDR2 is SYDVKM in the germline V gene. Trimming removed 5 bases from V and 6 bases from J, with 16 bases in between. The CDR3 protein is CASSLTRGTHGYTF. The CDR3 DNA reads as TGTGCCAGCAGTCTTACGAGGGGGACCCATGGCTACACCTTC.

This clone was seen more than once but under ten times. This chain uses TRBV5-6 with TRBJ1-5; no firm D call. Germline V CDR1 and CDR2: SGHDT, YYEEEE. V lost 4 bases, J lost 6 bases, and 8 bases lay in between. The CDR3 loop spans 12 amino acids. As DNA, the CDR3 is TGTGCCAGCAGCGTCGGGAGTCAGCCCCAGCATTTT. It specifies CASSVGSQPQHF.

The CDR3 loop reads CASSRLGRMNTEAFF. The DNA for the CDR3 is TGTGCCAGCAGCCGCCTCGGTCGCATGAACACTGAAGCTTTCTTT. This chain links TRBV11-2 with TRBJ1-1; the D is unclear. The CDR3 covers 15 residues. CDR1 SGHAT and CDR2 FQNNGV come from the germline V gene. Trimming removed 5 bases from V and 0 bases from J, with 13 bases in between. Full variable domain (remainder filled in from reference TRBV11-2 and TRBJ1-1): EAGVAQSPRYKIIEKRQSVAFWCNPISGHATLYWYQQILGQGPKLLIQFQNNGVVDDSQLPKDRFSAERLKGVDSTLKIQPAKLEDSAVYLCASSRLGRMNTEAFFGQGTRLTVV.

The chain uses TRBV6-5 and TRBJ2-5; D call uncertain. The germline V gene has CDR1 MNHEY and CDR2 SVGAGI. The V gene lost 4 bases and the J gene lost 4 bases, with 13 bases spanning the gap. This CDR3 has 14 amino acids. The CDR3 DNA sequence: TGTGCCAGCAGTTCTCTCCTCCCCCGAGAGACCCAGTACTTC. Its protein product is CASSSLLPRETQYF.

On this clone: Other DNA sequences from this sample encode an identical CDR3 as well. This chain links TRBV4-1 with TRBJ2-7, with 7 bases that match TRBD1. This CDR3 region has 13 residues. V shed 3 bases, J shed 3 bases, and the junction held 2 bases outside the gene matches. Germline CDR1 and CDR2: MGHRA and YSYEKL. The CDR3, as DNA: TGCGCCAGCAGCCAGGACAGGTACTACGAGCAGTACTTC. Its protein is CASSQDRYYEQYF.

This clone was counted once. The chain couples TRBV5-1 to TRBJ2-5, with TRBD1 matching 7 bases. Trimming removed 4 bases from V and 5 bases from J; junction bases left unmatched: 11. The germline gives CDR1 SGHRS, CDR2 YFSETQ. This CDR3 contains 15 residues. The chain's CDR3 is CASSEPTGTGETQYF. The DNA for the CDR3 is TGCGCCAGCAGCGAGCCGACAGGGACGGGTGAGACCCAGTACTTC.

The V and J genes are TRBV7-2 and TRBJ2-2; weak D call: TRBD2 (5 bases). Germline loops: CDR1 SGHTA, CDR2 FQGNSA. This CDR3 comprises 15 residues. V lost 5 bases and J lost 5, with 15 bases in between. CDR3 sequence: CASSQRVGRTGELFF. The CDR3 DNA reads as TGTGCCAGCAGCCAGAGGGTAGGGAGAACCGGGGAGCTGTTTTTT. Full variable domain (missing parts from reference TRBV7-2 and TRBJ2-2): GAGVSQSPSNKVTEKGKDVELRCDPISGHTALYWYRQSLGQGLEFLIYFQGNSAPDKSGLPSDRFSAERTGGSVSTLTIQRTQQEDSAVYLCASSQRVGRTGELFFGEGSRLTVL.

The table lists this clone with a few counts. This chain joins TRBV6-4 and TRBJ2-3, with a weak D call TRBD2 (6 bases). The CDR3 has 16 residues. Trimming shortened V by 0 bases and J by 2 bases, and 12 bases separated the two germline ends. Germline values: CDR1 MRHNA, CDR2 SNTAGT. This CDR3 is CASSDSSGENTDTQYF. The CDR3 coding sequence is TGTGCCAGCAGTGACTCTAGCGGTGAAAACACAGATACGCAGTATTTT.

The chain combines TRBV25-1 with TRBJ1-2; TRBD1 aligns across 7 bases. V dropped 4 bases and J dropped 4; count of bases not matched to a gene: 3. This CDR3 is built from 13 residues. The germline CDR1 and CDR2 sequences are MGHDK and SYGVNS. The CDR3: CASSVGGGYGYTF. The DNA for the CDR3 is TGTGCCAGCAGTGTAGGGGGCGGCTATGGCTACACCTTC.

The chain joins TRBV10-2 to TRBJ2-5; D is perhaps TRBD2 (5 bases). V shed 2 bases and J shed 9 bases, with 13 bases lying between them. The length of the CDR3 is 13 residues. CDR1 WSHSY and CDR2 SAAADI come from the germline V gene. The CDR3 sequence is CASSELYFGAQYF. CDR3 DNA: TGCGCCAGCAGTGAGCTGTATTTCGGGGCCCAGTACTTC.

This clone has only a few counts. In DNA form, the CDR3 reads TGTGCCAGCAGACCGGGACAGTCCTACGAGCAGTACTTC. Translation gives CASRPGQSYEQYF. J is TRBJ2-7 and V is TRBV5-4, with 7 bases that match TRBD1. Germline V gene data show CDR1 as SGHNT and CDR2 as YYREEE (reference sequence). The CDR3 has 13 amino acids. J gave up 1 base and V 5 bases, and 3 bases lay outside the gene matches.

J is TRBJ1-6 and V is TRBV28; 10 bases are shared with TRBD1. Losses at the gene ends were 5 bases for V and 9 bases for J; bases not matched to a gene: 7. There are 15 residues in the CDR3. Germline V CDR1 and CDR2: MDHEN, SYDVKM. Written as DNA, the CDR3 is TGTGCCAGCAGTACCAGACAGGGGGCGCTTTCACCCCTCCACTTT. Protein sequence: CASSTRQGALSPLHF.

The CDR3 is CASSQDGGARSNEQFF. Written as DNA, the CDR3 is TGTGCCAGCAGCCAAGATGGGGGGGCGAGAAGCAATGAGCAGTTCTTC. The chain employs TRBV3-1 (or the pseudogene TRBV3-2) and TRBJ2-1; a possible D gene is TRBD2 (7 bases). Trimming left V 0 bases short and J 6 bases short, with 15 bases between. CDR3 length: 16 residues. Germline assignment: CDR1 LGHDT and CDR2 YNNKEL (reference sequence).